This TCR beta chain stems from a study of T cell responses to AZD1222 COVID-19 vaccine. The CDR3 contains 13 residues. Germline values: CDR1 ENHRY, CDR2 SYGVKD. Trimming took 3 bases from V and 3 from J, leaving 9 bases between them. Measured with immunoSEQ multiplex PCR; TCRdb has only the in-frame clones, and not every one. The data contain 82,000 or so clones, 85% to 95% of them singletons. To note about this clone: What it binds is unknown.

Whole-study results and caveats: No day 14 peak samples; only post-peak repertoires were characterized. Elevations in Spike-specific TCR breadth and depth followed administration of two AZD1222 doses. Spike-wide vaccine-associated CD4 TCRs dominated at 160-218 and 743-854.

V gene TRBV10-3 combines with J gene TRBJ2-7, with D possibly matching TRBD1 (6 bases). The TCR sequence derives from an adult in good health. Here the sequenced sample was peripheral blood, taken on day 0 of AZD1222 vaccination. Written as DNA, the CDR3 is TGTGCCATCAGTGAAGCCAGGGGCTACGAGCAGTACTTC. This translates into CAISEARGYEQYF.